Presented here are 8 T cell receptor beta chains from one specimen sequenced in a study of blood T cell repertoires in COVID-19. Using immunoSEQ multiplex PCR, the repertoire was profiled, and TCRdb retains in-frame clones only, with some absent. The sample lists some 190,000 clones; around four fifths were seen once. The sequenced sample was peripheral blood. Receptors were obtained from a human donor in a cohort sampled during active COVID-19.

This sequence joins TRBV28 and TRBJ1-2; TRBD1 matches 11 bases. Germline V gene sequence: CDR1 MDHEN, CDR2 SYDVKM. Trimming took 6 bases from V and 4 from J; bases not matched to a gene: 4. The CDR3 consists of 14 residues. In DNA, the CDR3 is TGTGCCAGCAGGGACGGGACAGGGGGCTATGGCTACACCTTC. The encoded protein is CASRDGTGGYGYTF.

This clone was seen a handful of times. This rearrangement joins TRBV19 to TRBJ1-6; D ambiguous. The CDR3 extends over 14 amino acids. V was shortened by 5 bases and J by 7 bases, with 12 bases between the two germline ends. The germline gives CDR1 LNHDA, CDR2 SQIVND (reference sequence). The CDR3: CASSFPGRNSPLHF. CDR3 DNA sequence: TGTGCCAGTAGTTTCCCAGGCCGGAATTCACCCCTCCACTTT.

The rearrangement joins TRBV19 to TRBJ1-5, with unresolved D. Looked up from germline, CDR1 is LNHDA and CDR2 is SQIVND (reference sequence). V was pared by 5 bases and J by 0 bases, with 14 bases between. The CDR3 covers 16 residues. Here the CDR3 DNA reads TGTGCCAGTAGTCAACCCTTCGATAGTAGCAATCAGCCCCAGCATTTT. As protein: CASSQPFDSSNQPQHF.

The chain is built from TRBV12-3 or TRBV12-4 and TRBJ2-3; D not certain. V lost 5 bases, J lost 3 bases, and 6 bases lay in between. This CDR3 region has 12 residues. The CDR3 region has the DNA TGTGCCAGCAGTCTCTTAACAGATACGCAGTATTTT. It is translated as CASSLLTDTQYF.

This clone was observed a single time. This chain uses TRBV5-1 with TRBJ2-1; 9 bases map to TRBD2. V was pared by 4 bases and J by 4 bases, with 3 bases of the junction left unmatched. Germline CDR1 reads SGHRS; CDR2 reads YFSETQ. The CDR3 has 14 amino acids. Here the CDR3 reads CASSRLAEYNEQFF. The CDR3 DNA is TGCGCCAGCAGCAGACTAGCGGAATACAATGAGCAGTTCTTC.

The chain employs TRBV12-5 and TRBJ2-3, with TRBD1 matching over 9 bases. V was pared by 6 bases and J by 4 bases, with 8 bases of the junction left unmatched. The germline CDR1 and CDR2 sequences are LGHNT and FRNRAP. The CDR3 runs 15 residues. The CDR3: CASGRTGDFPDTQYF. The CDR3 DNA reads TGTGCTAGTGGGCGGACAGGGGATTTCCCAGATACGCAGTATTTT.

The CDR3 sequence is CAWSVHGGGYNEQFF. The CDR3 nucleotides read TGTGCCTGGAGTGTACATGGCGGGGGTTACAATGAGCAGTTCTTC. The chain links TRBV30 to TRBJ2-1, with 7 bases fitting TRBD2. J gave up 4 bases and V 0 bases, and 6 bases lay outside the gene matches. CDR1 is GTSNPN and CDR2 is SVGIG in the germline V gene (reference sequence). The CDR3 loop spans 15 amino acids.

CDR3 coding DNA: TGTGCCAGCAGTTTATCCTCCGGCTATGGCTACACCTTC. Protein sequence: CASSLSSGYGYTF. The gene calls are TRBV27 and TRBJ1-2; the D is unclear. V was clipped by 0 bases and J by 4 bases, with 6 bases between them. The CDR3 length is 13 residues. Germline assignment: CDR1 MNHEY and CDR2 SMNVEV (reference sequence).